The clone carrying this T cell receptor beta chain has only one observation. The antigen remains undetermined. Sequencing used immunoSEQ multiplex PCR; TCRdb keeps in-frame clones, though not all of them. The sample lists tens of thousands of clones; roughly 80% were seen once. This entry belongs to a study of T cell responses to AZD1222 COVID-19 vaccine. Study-wide findings and caveats: Compared with day 0, the breadth and depth of the Spike-specific TCR repertoire rose significantly after two doses of AZD1222. Unmutated variant regions reportedly attract nearly half of all spike-specific TCRs. With dominance at 160-218 and 743-854, vaccine-associated CD4 TCRs spanned spike.

Doses given second, at about 4 or about 12 weeks, were pooled. V shed 0 bases and J shed 3 bases, with 11 bases lying between them. CDR3 length equals 15 residues. Germline V lookup: CDR1 SGHRS, CDR2 YFSETQ. This clonotype was obtained from an adult who received the AZD1222 COVID-19 vaccine. The material sequenced was peripheral blood, taken 28 days after the second AZD1222 dose. The chain couples TRBV5-1 to TRBJ2-3; D possibly uses TRBD1 or TRBD2 (6 bases each). CDR3 region: CASSLAQGGTDTQYF. The CDR3 DNA reads as TGCGCCAGCAGCTTGGCACAGGGAGGAACAGATACGCAGTATTTT.